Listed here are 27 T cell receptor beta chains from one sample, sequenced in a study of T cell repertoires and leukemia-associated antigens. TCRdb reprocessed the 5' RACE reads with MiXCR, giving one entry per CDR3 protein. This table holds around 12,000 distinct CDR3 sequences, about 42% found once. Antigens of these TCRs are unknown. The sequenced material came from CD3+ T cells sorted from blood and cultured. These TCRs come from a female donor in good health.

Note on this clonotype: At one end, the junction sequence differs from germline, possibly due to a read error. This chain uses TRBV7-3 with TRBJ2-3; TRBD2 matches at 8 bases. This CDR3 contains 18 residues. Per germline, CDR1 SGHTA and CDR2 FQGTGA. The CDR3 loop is CASSLTVRVAGSTDTQYF. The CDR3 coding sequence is TGTGCCAGCAGCTTAACGGTGAGGGTAGCGGGATCCACAGATACGCAATATTTT.

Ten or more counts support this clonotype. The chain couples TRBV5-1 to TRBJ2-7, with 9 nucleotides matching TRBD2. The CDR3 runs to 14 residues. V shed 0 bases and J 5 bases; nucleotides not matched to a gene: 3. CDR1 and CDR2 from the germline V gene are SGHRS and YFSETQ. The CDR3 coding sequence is TGCGCCAGCAGCTTGGTGGCGGGAGGGGACGAGCAGTACTTC. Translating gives CASSLVAGGDEQYF. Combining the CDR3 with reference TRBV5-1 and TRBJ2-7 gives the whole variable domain KAGVTQTPRYLIKTRGQQVTLSCSPISGHRSVSWYQQTPGQGLQFLFEYFSETQRNKGNFPGRFSGRQFSNSRSEMNVSTLELGDSALYLCASSLVAGGDEQYFGPGTRLTVT.

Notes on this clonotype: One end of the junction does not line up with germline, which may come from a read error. CDR3 bases: TGTTCCAGCTCACCGCAACCACCGGGACGGGGGAGTAATTCACCCCTCCACTTT. As protein: CSSSPQPPGRGSNSPLHF. The chain combines TRBV18 with TRBJ1-6; maybe TRBD1 (5 bases). Per germline, CDR1 KGHSH and CDR2 LQKENI. There are 18 residues in the CDR3.

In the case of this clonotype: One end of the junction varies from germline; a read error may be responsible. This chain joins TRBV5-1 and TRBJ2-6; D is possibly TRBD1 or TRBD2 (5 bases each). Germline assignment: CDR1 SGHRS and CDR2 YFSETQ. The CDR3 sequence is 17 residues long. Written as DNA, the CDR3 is TGCGCTAGCAGCTTGGTAGGAGGCCTCTCTGGGGCCGACGTCCTGACTTTC. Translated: CASSLVGGLSGADVLTF.

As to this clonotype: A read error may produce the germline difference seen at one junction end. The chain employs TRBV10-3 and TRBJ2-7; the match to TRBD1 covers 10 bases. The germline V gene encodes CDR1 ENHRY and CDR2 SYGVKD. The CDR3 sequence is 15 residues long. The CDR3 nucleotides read TGTGCCATCGGTGACCCCGGGACAGGGGACCACGAGCAGTACTTC. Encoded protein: CAIGDPGTGDHEQYF.

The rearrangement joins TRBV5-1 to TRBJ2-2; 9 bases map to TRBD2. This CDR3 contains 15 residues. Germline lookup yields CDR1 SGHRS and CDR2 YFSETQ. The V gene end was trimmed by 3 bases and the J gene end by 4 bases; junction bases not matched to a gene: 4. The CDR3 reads CASSYGTSSTGELFF. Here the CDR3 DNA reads TGCGCCAGCAGCTACGGGACTAGCAGCACCGGGGAGCTGTTTTTT.

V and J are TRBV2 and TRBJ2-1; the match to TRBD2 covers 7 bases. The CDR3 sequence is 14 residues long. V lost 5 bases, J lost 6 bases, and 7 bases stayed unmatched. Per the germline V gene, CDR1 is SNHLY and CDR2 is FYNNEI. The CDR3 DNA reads TGTGCCAGCAGTAACTCCCCGGGGGGCAATGAGCAGTTCTTC. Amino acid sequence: CASSNSPGGNEQFF.

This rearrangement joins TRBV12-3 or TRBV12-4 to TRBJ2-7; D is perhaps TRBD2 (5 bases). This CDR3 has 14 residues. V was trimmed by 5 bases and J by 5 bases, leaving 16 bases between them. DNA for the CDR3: TGTGCCAGCAGTCTAGGACTGGCTCGGGACGAGCAGTACTTC. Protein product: CASSLGLARDEQYF.

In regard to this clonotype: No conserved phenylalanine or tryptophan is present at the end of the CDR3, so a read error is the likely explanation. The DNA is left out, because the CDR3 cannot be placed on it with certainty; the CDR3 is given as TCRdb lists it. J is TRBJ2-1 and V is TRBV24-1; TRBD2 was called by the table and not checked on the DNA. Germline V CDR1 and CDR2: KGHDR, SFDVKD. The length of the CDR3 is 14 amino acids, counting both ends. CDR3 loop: CAASDRRRRNEQSS.

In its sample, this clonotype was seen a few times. In DNA, the CDR3 is TGTGCCAGCAGCTCGGGACTAGTCCCCAATGAGCAGTTCTTC. This sequence encodes CASSSGLVPNEQFF. The chain joins TRBV12-3 or TRBV12-4 to TRBJ2-1, with 8 bases fitting TRBD2. The J segment lost 6 bases and the V segment lost 6 bases, leaving 7 bases of the junction unmatched. This CDR3 comprises 14 residues.

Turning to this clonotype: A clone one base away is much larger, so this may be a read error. The CDR3 loop reads CSAVHSGANVLTF. DNA for the CDR3: TGCAGTGCCGTTCACTCTGGGGCCAACGTCCTGACTTTC. This chain links TRBV20-1 with TRBJ2-6; D not certain. This CDR3 is 13 amino acids long. Germline V gene sequence: CDR1 DFQATT, CDR2 SNEGSKA (reference sequence). The V end lost 6 bases, the J end lost 0 bases, and 6 bases lay between the germline ends.

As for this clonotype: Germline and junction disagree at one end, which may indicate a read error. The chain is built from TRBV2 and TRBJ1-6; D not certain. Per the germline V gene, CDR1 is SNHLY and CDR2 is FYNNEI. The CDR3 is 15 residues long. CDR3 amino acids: CAGSDRALDSSPLHF. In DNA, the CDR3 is TGTGCCGGCAGTGATCGGGCCTTGGATAGTTCACCCCTCCACTTT.

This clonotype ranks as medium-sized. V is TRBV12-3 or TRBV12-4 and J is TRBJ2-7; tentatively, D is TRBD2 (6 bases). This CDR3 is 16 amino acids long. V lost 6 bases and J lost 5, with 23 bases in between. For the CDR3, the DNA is TGTGCCAGCAGCCCTCCTACCGGGACTCGCAGCGACGAGCAGTACTTC. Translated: CASSPPTGTRSDEQYF.

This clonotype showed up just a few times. The CDR3 loop is CASSQDMVTSREQFF. CDR3 coding DNA: TGCGCCAGCAGCCAAGATATGGTGACCTCAAGAGAGCAGTTCTTC. This chain uses TRBV4-1 with TRBJ2-1, with no clear D. V shed 0 bases and J shed 10 bases, with 16 bases lying between them. This CDR3 is built from 15 residues. In germline, CDR1 is MGHRA, CDR2 YSYEKL.

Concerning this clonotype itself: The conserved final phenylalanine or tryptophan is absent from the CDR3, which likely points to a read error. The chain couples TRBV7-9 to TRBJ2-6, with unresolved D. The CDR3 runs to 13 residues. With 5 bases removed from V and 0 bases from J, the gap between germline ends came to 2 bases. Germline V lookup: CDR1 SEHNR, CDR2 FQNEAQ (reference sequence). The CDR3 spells CASSPSGANVLTL. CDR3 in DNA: TGTGCCAGCAGCCCCTCTGGGGCCAACGTCCTGACTCTC.

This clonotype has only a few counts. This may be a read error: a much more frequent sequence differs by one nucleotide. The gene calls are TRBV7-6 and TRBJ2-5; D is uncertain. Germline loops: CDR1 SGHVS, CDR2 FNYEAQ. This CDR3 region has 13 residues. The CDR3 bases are TGTGCCAGCAGCTTTGGAAGGCTAGAGACCCGGTACTTC. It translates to CASSFGRLETRYF.

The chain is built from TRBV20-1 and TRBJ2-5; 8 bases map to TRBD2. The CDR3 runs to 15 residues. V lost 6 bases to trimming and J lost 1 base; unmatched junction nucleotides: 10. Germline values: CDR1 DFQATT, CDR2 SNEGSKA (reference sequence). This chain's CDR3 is CSATSGLAGQETQYF. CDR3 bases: TGCAGTGCCACTTCCGGGCTAGCGGGCCAAGAGACCCAGTACTTC.

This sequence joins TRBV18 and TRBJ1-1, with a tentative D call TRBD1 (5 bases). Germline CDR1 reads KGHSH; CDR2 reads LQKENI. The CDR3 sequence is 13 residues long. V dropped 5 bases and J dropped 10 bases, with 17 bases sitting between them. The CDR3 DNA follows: TGTGCCAGCTCAACCGGGACTCGACCTGCAGCTTTCTTT. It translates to CASSTGTRPAAFF.

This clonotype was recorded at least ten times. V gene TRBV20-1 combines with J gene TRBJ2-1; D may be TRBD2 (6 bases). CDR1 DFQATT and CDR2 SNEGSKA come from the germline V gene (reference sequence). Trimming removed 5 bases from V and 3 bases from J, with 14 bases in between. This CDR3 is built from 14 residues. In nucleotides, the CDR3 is TGCAGTGCTCTGGAGGGAGTAAACTACAATGAGCAGTTCTTC. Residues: CSALEGVNYNEQFF.

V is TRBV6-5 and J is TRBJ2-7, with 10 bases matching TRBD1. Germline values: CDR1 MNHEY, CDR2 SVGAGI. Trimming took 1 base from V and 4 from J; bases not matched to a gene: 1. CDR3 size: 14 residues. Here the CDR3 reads CASSYWDRGYEQYF. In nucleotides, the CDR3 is TGTGCCAGCAGTTACTGGGACAGGGGATACGAGCAGTACTTC.

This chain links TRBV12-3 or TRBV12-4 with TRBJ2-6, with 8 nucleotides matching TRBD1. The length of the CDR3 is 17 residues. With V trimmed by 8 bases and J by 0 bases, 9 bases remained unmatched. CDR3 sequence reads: CASSNPGQASGANVLTF. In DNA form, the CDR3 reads TGTGCCAGCTCCAACCCGGGACAGGCCTCTGGGGCCAACGTCCTGACTTTC.

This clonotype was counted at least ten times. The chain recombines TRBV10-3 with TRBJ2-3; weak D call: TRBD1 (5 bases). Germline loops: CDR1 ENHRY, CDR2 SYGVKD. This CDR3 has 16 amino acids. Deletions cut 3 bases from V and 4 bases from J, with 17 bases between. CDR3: CAISEASGFRADTQYF. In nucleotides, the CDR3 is TGTGCCATCAGTGAAGCGTCAGGGTTCAGGGCAGATACGCAGTATTTT.

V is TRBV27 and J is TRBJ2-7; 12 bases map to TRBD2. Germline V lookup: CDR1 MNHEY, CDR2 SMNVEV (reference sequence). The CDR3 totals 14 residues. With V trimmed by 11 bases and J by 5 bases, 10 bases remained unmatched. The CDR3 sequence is CAGGTRTSGNEQYF. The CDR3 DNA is TGTGCCGGCGGTACCCGGACTAGCGGGAACGAGCAGTACTTC.

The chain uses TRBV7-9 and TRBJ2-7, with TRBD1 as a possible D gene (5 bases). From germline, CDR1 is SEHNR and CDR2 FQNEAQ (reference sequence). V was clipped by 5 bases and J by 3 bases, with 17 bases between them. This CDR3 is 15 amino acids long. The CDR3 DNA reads TGTGCCAGCAGCCCCCGACAGACGATGGGCTACGAGCAGTACTTC. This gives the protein CASSPRQTMGYEQYF.

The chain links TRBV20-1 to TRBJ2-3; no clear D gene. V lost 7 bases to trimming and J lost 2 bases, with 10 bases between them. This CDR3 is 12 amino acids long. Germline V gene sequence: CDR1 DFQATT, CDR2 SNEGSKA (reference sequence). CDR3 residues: CSGCQYTDTQYF. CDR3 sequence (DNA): TGCAGTGGTTGTCAGTACACAGATACGCAGTATTTT.

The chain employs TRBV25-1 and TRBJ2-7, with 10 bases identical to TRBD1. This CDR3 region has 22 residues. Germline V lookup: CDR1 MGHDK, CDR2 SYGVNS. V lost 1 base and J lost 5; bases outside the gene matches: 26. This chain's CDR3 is CASSESSWGQGLLTPLGDEQYF. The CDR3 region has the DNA TGTGCCAGCAGTGAATCATCGTGGGGACAGGGGCTACTAACACCACTGGGAGACGAGCAGTACTTC.

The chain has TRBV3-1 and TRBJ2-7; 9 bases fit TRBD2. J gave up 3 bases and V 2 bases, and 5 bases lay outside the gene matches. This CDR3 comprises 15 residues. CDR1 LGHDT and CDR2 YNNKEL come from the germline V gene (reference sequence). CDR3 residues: CASSQRPRGGYEQYF. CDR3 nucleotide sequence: TGTGCCAGCAGCCAACGCCCGCGGGGGGGCTACGAGCAGTACTTC.